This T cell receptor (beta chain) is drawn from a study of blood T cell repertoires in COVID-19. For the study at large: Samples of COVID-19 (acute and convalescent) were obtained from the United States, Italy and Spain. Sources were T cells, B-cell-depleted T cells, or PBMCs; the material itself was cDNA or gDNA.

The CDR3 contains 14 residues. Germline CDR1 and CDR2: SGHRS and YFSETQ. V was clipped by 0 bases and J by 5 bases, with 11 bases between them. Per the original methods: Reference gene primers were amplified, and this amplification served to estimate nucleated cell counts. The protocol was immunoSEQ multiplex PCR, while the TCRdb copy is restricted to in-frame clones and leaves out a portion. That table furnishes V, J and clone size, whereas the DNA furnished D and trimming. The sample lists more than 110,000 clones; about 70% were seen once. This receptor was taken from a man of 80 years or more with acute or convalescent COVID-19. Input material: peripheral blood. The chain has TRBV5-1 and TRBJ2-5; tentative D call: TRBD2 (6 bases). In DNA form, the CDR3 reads TGCGCCAGCAGCTTGGAGGGAGGACGGGAGACCCAGTACTTC. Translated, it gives CASSLEGGRETQYF.